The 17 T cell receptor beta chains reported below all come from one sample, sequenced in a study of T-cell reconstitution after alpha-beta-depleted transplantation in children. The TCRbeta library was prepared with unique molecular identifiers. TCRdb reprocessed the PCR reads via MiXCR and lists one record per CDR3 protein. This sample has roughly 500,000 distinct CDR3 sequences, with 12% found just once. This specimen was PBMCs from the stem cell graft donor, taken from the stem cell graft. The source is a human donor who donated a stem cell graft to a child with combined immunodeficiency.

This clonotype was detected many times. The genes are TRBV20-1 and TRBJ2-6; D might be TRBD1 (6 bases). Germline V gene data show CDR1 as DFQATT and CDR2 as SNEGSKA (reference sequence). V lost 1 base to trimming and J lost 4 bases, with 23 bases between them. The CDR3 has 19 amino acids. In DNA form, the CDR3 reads TGCAGTGCTAGAGCCCTATCCATTTATAAAGGGGGAGGGGCCAACGTCCTGACTTTC. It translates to CSARALSIYKGGGANVLTF.

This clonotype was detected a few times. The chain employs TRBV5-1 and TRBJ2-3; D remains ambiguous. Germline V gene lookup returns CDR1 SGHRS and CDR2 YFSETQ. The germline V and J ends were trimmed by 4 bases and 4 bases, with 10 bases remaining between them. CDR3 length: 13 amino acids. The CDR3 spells CASSLGYADTQYF. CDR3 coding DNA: TGCGCCAGCAGCCTGGGGTACGCAGATACGCAGTATTTT.

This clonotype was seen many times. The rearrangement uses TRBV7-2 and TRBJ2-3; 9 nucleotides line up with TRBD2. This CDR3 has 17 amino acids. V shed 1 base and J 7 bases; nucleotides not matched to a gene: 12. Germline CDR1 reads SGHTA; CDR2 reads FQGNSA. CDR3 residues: CASSLVVSSGAHHTQYF. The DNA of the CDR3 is TGTGCCAGCAGCTTAGTCGTCTCTAGCGGGGCCCACCATACGCAGTATTTT.

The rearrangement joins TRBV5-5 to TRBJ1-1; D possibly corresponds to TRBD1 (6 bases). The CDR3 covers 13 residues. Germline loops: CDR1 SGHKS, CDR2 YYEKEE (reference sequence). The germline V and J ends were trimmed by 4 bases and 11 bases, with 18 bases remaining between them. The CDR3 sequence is CASSLKGGVGAFF. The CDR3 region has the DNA TGTGCCAGCAGCCTAAAGGGGGGCGTTGGCGCTTTCTTT.

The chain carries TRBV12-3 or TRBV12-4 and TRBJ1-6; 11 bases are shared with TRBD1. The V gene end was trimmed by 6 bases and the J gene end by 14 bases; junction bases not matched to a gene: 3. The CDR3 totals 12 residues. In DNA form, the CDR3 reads TGTGCCAGCAGCCGGGACAGGGGGACCCTCCACTTT. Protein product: CASSRDRGTLHF.

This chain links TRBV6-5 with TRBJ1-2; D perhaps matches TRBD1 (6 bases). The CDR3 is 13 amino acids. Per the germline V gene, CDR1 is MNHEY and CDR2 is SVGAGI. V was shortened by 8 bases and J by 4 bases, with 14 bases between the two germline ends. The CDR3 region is CASADSDLYGYTF. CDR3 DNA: TGTGCCAGCGCGGACAGTGATCTCTATGGCTACACCTTC.

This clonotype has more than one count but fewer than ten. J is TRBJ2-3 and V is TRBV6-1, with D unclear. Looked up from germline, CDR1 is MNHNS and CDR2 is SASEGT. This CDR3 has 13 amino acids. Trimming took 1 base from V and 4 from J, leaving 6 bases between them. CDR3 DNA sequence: TGTGCCAGCAGTGAAGGATGGTCAGATACGCAGTATTTT. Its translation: CASSEGWSDTQYF.

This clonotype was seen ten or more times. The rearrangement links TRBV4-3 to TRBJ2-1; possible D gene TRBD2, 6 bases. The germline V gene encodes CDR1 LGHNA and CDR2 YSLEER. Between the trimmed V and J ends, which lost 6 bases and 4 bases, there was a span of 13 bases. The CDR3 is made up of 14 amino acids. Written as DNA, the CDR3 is TGCGCCAGCAGTCCCGGGAGTGTTTACAATGAGCAGTTCTTC. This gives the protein CASSPGSVYNEQFF.

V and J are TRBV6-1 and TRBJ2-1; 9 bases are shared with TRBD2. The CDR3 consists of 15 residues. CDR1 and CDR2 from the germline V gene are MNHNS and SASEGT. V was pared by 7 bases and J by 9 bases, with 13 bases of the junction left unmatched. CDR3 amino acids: CASIPGAGGPTEQFF. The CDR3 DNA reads TGTGCCAGCATCCCGGGGGCGGGGGGGCCCACTGAGCAGTTCTTC.

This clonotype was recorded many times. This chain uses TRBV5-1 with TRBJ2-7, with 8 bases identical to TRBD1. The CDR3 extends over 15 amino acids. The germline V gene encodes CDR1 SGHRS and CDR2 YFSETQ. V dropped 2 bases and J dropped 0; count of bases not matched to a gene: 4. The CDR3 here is CASSFRGLSSYEQYF. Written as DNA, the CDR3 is TGCGCCAGCAGCTTCAGGGGGCTTAGCTCCTACGAGCAGTACTTC.

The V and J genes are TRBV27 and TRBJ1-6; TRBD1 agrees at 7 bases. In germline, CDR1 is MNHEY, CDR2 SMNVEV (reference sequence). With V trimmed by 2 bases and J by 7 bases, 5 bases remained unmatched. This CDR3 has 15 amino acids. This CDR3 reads CASSLTAGGNSPLHF. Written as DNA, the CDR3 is TGTGCCAGCAGTTTAACGGCAGGGGGAAATTCACCCCTCCACTTT.

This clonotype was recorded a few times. The CDR3 DNA sequence: TGTGCCAGCAAAATAGGAGATACGCAGTATTTT. Its protein product is CASKIGDTQYF. This chain links TRBV6-2 or TRBV6-3 with TRBJ2-3; D remains ambiguous. Germline-derived CDR1 and CDR2 are MNHEY and SVGEGT. The CDR3 covers 11 residues. Trimming shortened V by 7 bases and J by 5 bases, and 7 bases separated the two germline ends.

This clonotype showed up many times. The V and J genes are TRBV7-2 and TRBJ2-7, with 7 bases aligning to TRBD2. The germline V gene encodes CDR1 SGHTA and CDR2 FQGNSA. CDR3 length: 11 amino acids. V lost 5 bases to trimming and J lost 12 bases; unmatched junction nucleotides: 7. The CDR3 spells CASSTEGGLYF. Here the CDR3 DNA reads TGTGCCAGCAGCACCGAGGGAGGGCTGTACTTC.

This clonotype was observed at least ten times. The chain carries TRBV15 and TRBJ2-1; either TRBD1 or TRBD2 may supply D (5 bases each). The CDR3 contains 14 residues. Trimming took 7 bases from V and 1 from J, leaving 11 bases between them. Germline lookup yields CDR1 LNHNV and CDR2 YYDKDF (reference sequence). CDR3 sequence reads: CATTGGDSYNEQFF. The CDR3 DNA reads TGTGCCACCACTGGGGGAGATTCCTACAATGAGCAGTTCTTC.

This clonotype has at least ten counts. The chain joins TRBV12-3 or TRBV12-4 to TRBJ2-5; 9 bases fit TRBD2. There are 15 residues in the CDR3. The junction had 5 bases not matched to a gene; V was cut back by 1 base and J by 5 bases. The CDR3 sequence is CASSLELAGFETQYF. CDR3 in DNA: TGTGCCAGCAGTTTAGAGCTAGCGGGGTTTGAGACCCAGTACTTC.

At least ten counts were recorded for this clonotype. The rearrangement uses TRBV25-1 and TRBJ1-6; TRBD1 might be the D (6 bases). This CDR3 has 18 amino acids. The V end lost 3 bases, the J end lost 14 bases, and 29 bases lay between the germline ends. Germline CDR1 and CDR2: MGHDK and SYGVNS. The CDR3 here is CASSDEGSGSGGRQTLHF. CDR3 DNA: TGTGCCAGCAGTGATGAGGGGTCAGGCAGCGGGGGCCGGCAGACCCTCCACTTT.

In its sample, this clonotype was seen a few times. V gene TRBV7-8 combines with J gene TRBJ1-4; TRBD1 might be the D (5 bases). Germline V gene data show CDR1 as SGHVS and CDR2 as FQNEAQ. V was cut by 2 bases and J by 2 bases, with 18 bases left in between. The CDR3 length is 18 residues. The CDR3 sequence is CASSLRIEIRATNEKLFF. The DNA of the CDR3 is TGTGCCAGCAGCTTACGGATCGAAATCAGGGCCACTAATGAAAAACTGTTTTTT.